The clone carrying this TCR beta chain has a handful of counts. Those enrolled in Seattle joined during active infection and were followed longitudinally afterward. The sample comes from a study of blood T cell repertoires in COVID-19. At the level of the study: Spain, Italy and the United States supplied samples that represented acute and convalescent COVID-19. From T cells, B-cell-depleted T cells, or PBMCs came the material, which was cDNA or gDNA.

How the authors handled the data: Amplification from reference gene primers served as the basis for estimated nucleated cell counts. Libraries were prepared by immunoSEQ multiplex PCR; TCRdb keeps only in-frame clonotypes and omits some of them. Clone size and V and J calls were adopted from that table, with D and trimming inferred from the DNA. The table includes about 130,000 clones, roughly 72% detected once. Input material: peripheral blood. This receptor was identified in an older man with COVID-19, enrolled during active disease.

The CDR3: CASSYTGKSQPQHF. CDR3 in DNA: TGTGCCAGCAGTTATACAGGGAAAAGTCAGCCCCAGCATTTT. The chain recombines TRBV6-5 with TRBJ1-5, with D possibly TRBD1 on 6 matching bases. The CDR3 consists of 14 residues. The V end lost 3 bases, the J end lost 6 bases, and 12 bases lay between the germline ends. Germline CDR1 and CDR2: MNHEY and SVGAGI.